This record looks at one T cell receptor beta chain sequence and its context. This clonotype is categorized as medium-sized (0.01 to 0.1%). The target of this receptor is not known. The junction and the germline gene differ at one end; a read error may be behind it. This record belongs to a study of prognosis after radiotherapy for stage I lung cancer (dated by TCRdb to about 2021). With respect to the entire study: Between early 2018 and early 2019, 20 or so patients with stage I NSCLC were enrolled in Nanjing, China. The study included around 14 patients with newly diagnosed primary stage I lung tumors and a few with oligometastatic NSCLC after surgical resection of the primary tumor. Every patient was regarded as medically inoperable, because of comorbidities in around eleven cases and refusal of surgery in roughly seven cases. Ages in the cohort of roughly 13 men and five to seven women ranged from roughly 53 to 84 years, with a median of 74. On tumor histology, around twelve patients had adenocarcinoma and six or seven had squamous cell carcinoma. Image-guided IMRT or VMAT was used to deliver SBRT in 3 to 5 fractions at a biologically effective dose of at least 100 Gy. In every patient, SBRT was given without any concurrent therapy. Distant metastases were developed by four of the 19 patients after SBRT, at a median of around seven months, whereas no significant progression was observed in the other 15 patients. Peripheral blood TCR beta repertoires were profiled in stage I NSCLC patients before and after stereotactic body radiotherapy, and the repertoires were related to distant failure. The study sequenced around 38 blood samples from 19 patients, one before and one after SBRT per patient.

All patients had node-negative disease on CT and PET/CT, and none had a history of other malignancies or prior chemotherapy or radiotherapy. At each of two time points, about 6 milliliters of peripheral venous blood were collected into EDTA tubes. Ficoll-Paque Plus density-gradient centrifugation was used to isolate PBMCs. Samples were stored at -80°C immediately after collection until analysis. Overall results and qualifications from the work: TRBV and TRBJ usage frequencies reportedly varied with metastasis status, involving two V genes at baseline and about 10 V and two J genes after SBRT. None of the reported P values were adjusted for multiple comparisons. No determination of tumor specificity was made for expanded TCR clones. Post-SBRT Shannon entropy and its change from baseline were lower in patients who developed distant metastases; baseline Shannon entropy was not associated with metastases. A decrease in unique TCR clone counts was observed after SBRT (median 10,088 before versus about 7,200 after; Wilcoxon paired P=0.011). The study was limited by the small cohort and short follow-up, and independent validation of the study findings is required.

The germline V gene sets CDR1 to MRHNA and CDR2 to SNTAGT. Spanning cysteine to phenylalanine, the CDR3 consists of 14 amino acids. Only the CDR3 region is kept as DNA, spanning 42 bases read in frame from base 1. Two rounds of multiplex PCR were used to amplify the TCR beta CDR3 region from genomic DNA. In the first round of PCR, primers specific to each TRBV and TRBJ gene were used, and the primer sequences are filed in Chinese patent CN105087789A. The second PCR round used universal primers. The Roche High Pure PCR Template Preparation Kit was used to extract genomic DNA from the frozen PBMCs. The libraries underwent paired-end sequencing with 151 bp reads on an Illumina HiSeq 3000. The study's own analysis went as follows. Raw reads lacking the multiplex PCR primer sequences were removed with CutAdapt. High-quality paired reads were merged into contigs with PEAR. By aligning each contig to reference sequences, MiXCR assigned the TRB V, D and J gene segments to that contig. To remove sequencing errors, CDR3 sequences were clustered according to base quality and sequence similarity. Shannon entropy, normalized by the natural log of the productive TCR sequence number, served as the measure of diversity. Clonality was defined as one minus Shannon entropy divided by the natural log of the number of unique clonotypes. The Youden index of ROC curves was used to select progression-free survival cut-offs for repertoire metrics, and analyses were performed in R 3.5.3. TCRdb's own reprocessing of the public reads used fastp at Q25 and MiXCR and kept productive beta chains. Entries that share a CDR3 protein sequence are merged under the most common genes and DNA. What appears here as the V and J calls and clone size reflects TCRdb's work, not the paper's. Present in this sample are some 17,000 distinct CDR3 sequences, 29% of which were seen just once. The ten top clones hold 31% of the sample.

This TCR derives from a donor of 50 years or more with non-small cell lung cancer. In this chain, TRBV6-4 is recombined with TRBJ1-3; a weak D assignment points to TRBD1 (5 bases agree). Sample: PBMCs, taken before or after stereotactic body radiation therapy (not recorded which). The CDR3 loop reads CASSYSGRGNTIYF. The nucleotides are TGTGCCAGCAGTTACTCAGGGCGAGGAAACACCATATATTTT.